This T cell receptor (beta chain) was identified during a study of technical replicates of blood from a handful of donors. TCRdb's table, derived via immunoSEQ multiplex PCR, lists solely in-frame clones and lacks some. The top ten clones hold around 0.3% of a sample with approximately 75,000 clones, 95% to 98% of them seen once. CDR1 is MDHEN and CDR2 is SYDVKM in the germline V gene. V lost 2 bases, J lost 5 bases, and 12 bases lay in between. This CDR3 contains 15 residues. Sequenced sample: T cells isolated from PBMCs. This sequence originates from a human donor in good health. The J gene is TRBJ1-4, the V gene TRBV28; D is undetermined. The CDR3 nucleotides are TGTGCCAGCAGTTTAATGGAGTGGAAGAATGAAAAACTGTTTTTT. It codes for CASSLMEWKNEKLFF.